This T cell receptor (beta chain) was recovered during a study of control samples from healthy donors and cancer patients. Using immunoSEQ multiplex PCR, the repertoire was profiled, and TCRdb retains in-frame clones only, with some absent. Among roughly 100,000 clones listed, approximately 83% were seen once. The CDR3 spans 14 residues. Per the germline V gene, CDR1 is MGHDK and CDR2 is SYGVNS. Between the trimmed V and J ends, which lost 2 bases and 0 bases, there was a span of 6 bases. The chain uses TRBV25-1 and TRBJ2-3; D is unresolved. The clonotype comes from a woman aged 50 to 60 in good health. The sequenced material came from blood. This chain's CDR3 is CASSESPSTDTQYF. The CDR3 DNA sequence: TGTGCCAGCAGTGAAAGCCCTAGCACAGATACGCAGTATTTT.